These 11 T cell receptor beta chains came from one sample sequenced in a study of T cell changes during pregnancy in multiple sclerosis. The repertoire was sequenced with immunoSEQ multiplex PCR; TCRdb's copy has only in-frame clones and lacks some. The sample consists of 65,000 to 85,000 clones, 80% to 95% of them appearing once. The specimen was CD4+ T cells from peripheral blood mononuclear cells, collected after pregnancy. These TCRs come from a female donor with multiple sclerosis, enrolled in a pregnancy study.

The gene calls are TRBV30 and TRBJ2-4; TRBD1 is a possible D gene (5 bases). The CDR3 consists of 14 residues. V was shortened by 4 bases and J by 3 bases, with 13 bases between the two germline ends. CDR1 is GTSNPN, CDR2 SVGIG, per germline (reference sequence). The CDR3 DNA reads TGTGCCTGGAAGCAGGGAAATGTCAAAAACATTCAGTACTTC. Its protein is CAWKQGNVKNIQYF.

This chain joins TRBV9 and TRBJ1-5; D is unclear. Germline V gene sequence: CDR1 SGDLS, CDR2 YYNGEE. V lost 0 bases, J lost 4 bases, and 5 bases lay in between. The CDR3 contains 13 residues. The CDR3 is CASSVDGNQPQHF. The CDR3 DNA reads TGTGCCAGCAGCGTAGACGGTAATCAGCCCCAGCATTTT.

The V gene is TRBV9, the J gene TRBJ1-1, with 11 bases aligning to TRBD1. The J segment lost 6 bases and the V segment lost 2 bases, leaving 9 bases of the junction unmatched. This CDR3 is 16 amino acids long. Germline V CDR1 and CDR2: SGDLS, YYNGEE. The CDR3 region is CASSVGTGGDRAEAFF. Written as DNA, the CDR3 is TGTGCCAGCAGCGTCGGGACAGGGGGTGATAGGGCTGAAGCTTTCTTT.

The V and J genes are TRBV9 and TRBJ1-3, with TRBD1 identical over 9 bases. V lost 3 bases, J lost 3 bases, and 4 bases stayed unmatched. The CDR3 loop spans 15 amino acids. Germline V CDR1 and CDR2: SGDLS, YYNGEE. The CDR3 loop reads CASSEGDRVGNTIYF. CDR3 nucleotides: TGTGCCAGCAGCGAGGGGGACAGGGTTGGAAACACCATATATTTT.

This rearrangement joins TRBV9 to TRBJ2-5; 8 bases map to TRBD2. V shed 3 bases, J shed 5 bases, and the junction held 9 bases outside the gene matches. This CDR3 has 15 residues. CDR1 SGDLS and CDR2 YYNGEE come from the germline V gene. CDR3 amino acids: CASSAGAGEGETQYF. The CDR3 bases are TGTGCCAGCAGCGCTGGAGCGGGGGAGGGCGAGACCCAGTACTTC. The whole variable domain, remainder taken from reference TRBV9 and TRBJ2-5, is DSGVTQTPKHLITATGQRVTLRCSPRSGDLSVYWYQQSLDQGLQFLIQYYNGEERAKGNILERFSAQQFPDLHSELNLSSLELGDSALYFCASSAGAGEGETQYFGPGTRLLVL.

The V gene is TRBV5-1, the J gene TRBJ1-4; D gene unclear. The CDR3 has 14 amino acids. Trimming removed 4 bases at V and 1 base at J, with 8 bases between. Germline lookup yields CDR1 SGHRS and CDR2 YFSETQ. The CDR3 coding sequence is TGCGCCAGCAGCCGGACTGGAACTAATGAAAAACTGTTTTTT. Its translation is CASSRTGTNEKLFF.

The CDR3 DNA is TGTGCCAGCAGTTTGCGGGGGTACAACCGCGATCAGCCCCAGCATTTT. As protein: CASSLRGYNRDQPQHF. The J gene is TRBJ1-5, the V gene TRBV27; D is perhaps TRBD1 (5 bases). The CDR3 is 16 residues long. Trimming took off 3 bases at V and 5 bases at J, with 17 bases between the two ends. Germline CDR1 reads MNHEY; CDR2 reads SMNVEV (reference sequence).

This chain joins TRBV28 and TRBJ1-2, with D possibly matching TRBD1 (6 bases). V shed 1 base and J shed 8 bases, with 14 bases lying between them. Germline lookup yields CDR1 MDHEN and CDR2 SYDVKM. The CDR3 sequence is 14 residues long. Here the CDR3 DNA reads TGTGCCAGCAGTTTATATGCAGGGGTGGGCGGCTACACCTTC. It encodes CASSLYAGVGGYTF.

This chain uses TRBV28 with TRBJ2-7; TRBD2 matches 15 bases. V gave up 8 bases and J gave up 9 bases; unmatched junction bases: 8. CDR1 is MDHEN, CDR2 SYDVKM, per germline. This CDR3 has 14 residues. Here the CDR3 DNA reads TGTGCCAGCGGGCCACCGGGACTAGCGGGAGGGCAGTACTTC. Its translation: CASGPPGLAGGQYF. Filled out from reference TRBV28 and TRBJ2-7, the complete variable domain reads DVKVTQSSRYLVKRTGEKVFLECVQDMDHENMFWYRQDPGLGLRLIYFSYDVKMKEKGDIPEGYSVSREKKERFSLILESASTNQTSMYLCASGPPGLAGGQYFGPGTRLTVT.

The gene calls are TRBV7-2 and TRBJ2-6; D unresolved. The ends were cut back, 1 base at V and 0 bases at J, with 4 bases in the middle. This CDR3 is 15 amino acids long. Germline V lookup: CDR1 SGHTA, CDR2 FQGNSA. CDR3 region: CASSLGGSGANVLTF. The CDR3 DNA follows: TGTGCCAGCAGCTTAGGAGGCTCTGGGGCCAACGTCCTGACTTTC.

This clone was picked up one time. This chain joins TRBV5-1 and TRBJ1-2; a weak D match, TRBD1 (6 bases). In germline, CDR1 is SGHRS, CDR2 YFSETQ. This CDR3 contains 13 residues. V was cut by 2 bases and J by 8 bases, with 13 bases left in between. CDR3 coding DNA: TGCGCCAGCAGCTTCAGGGGTGAAGGAGGCTACACCTTC. Translating gives CASSFRGEGGYTF.